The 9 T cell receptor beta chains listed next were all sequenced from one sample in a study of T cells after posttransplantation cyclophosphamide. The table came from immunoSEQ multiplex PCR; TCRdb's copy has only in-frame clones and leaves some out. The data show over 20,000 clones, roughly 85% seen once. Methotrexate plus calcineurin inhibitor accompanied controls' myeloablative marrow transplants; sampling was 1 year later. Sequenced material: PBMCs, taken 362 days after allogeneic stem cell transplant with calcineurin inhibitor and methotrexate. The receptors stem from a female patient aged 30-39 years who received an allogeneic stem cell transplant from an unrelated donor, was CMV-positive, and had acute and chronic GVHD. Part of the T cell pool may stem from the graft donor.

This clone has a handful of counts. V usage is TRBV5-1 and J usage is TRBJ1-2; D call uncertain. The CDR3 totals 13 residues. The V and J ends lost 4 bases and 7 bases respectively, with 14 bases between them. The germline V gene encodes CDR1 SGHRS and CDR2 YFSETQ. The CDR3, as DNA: TGCGCCAGCAGCCAGGCCGTGAGTGGTGGCTACACCTTC. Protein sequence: CASSQAVSGGYTF.

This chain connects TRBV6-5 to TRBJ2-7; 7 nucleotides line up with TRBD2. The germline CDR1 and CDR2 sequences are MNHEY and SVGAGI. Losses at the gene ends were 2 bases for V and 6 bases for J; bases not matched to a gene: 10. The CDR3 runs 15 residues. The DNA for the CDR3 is TGTGCCAGCAGTTACGGGGGGGTAGGAGCGGTCGAGCAGTACTTC. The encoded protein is CASSYGGVGAVEQYF.

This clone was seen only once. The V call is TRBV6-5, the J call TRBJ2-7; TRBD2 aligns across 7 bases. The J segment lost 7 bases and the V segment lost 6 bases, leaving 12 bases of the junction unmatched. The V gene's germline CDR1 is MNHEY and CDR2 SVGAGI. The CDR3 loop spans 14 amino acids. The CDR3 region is CASSKTSFGSEQYF. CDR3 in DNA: TGTGCCAGCAGCAAGACTAGCTTTGGGAGTGAGCAGTACTTC.

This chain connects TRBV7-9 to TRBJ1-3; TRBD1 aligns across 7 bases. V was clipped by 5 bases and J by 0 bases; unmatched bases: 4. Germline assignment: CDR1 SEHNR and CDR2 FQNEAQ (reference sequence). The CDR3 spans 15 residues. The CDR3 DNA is TGTGCCAGCAGCCGGGACAGTTCCTCTGGAAACACCATATATTTT. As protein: CASSRDSSSGNTIYF.

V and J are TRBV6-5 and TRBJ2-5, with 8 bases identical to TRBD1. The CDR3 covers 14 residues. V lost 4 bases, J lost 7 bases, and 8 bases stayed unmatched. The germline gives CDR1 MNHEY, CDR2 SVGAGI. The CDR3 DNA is TGTGCCAGCAGTTCCGGACAGGGTCAGGCGACCCAGTACTTC. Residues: CASSSGQGQATQYF.

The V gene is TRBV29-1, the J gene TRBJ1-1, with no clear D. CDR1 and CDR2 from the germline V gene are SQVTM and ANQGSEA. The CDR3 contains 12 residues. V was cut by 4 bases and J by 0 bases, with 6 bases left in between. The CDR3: CSVVRVNTEAFF. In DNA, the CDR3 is TGCAGCGTTGTACGGGTGAACACTGAAGCTTTCTTT.

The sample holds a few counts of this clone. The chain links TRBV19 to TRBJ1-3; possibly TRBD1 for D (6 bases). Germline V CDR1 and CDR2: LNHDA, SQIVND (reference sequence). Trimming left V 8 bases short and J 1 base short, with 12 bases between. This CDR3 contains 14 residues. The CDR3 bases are TGTGCCAGTCAGGACAGTACATCTGGAAACACCATATATTTT. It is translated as CASQDSTSGNTIYF.

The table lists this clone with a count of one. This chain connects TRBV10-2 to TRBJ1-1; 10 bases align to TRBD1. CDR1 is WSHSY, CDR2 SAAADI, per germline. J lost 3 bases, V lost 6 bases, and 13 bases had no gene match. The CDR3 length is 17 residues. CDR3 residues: CASSERQGAAEDTEAFF. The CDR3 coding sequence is TGCGCCAGCAGCGAAAGACAGGGGGCGGCAGAAGACACTGAAGCTTTCTTT.

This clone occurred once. CDR3 amino acids: CSVDGLAGSYEQYF. The CDR3 nucleotides are TGCAGCGTTGACGGGCTAGCGGGGTCCTACGAGCAGTACTTC. The V gene is TRBV29-1, the J gene TRBJ2-7; TRBD2 agrees at 9 bases. After removal of 3 bases from V and 1 base from J, the junction contained 4 bases not matched to a gene. CDR1 SQVTM and CDR2 ANQGSEA come from the germline V gene. The CDR3 runs to 14 residues.